This TCR beta chain was obtained from a study of cytomegalovirus exposure and HLA in healthy donors listed by TCRdb under 2017. Broadly, across the study: An earlier analysis of around 600 of the donors reported 250 to 350 Gb of sequence data and some 100 million unique TCR beta sequences from 150 million to 200 million T cells. An early release that covered roughly 600 HLA-typed donors contained approximately 320 gigabases of sequencing data and some 87 million unique TCR sequences. Among the 398 genotyped donors, approximately 76% belonged to the genetic ancestry cluster associated with self-reported Caucasian donors. The aim of the study was to test whether cataloging public T cell receptors could identify signatures of past pathogen exposure. The study profiled the T cell repertoires of 500 to 800 subjects by immunosequencing and related them to cytomegalovirus serostatus. In addition to the first cohort of 666 subjects, a separate validation cohort of approximately 130 different subjects was used. The study combined high-throughput TCR immunosequencing, statistical association of individual TCRs with disease status, and machine learning to predict cytomegalovirus infection status. A later analysis re-analyzed previously published TCR beta repertoires from 550 to 700 donors and added high-resolution HLA genotyping to study TCR occurrence patterns. Rather than drawing on any new phenotypic data, the later analysis identified candidate immune exposures from TCR beta sequences and the way those sequences occurred across donors. An earlier analysis of 587 of the donors used high-throughput TCR beta sequencing to judge whether each TCR beta V gene segment behaved as functional or pseudogenic. Donor age, sex, ethnicity and CMV serostatus were compiled together with the repertoire data. A later genetic analysis used genome-wide SNP genotypes for about 55% of the 666 donors, treating that subset as a discovery cohort. All discovery cohort repertoires had been generated using a single sequencing platform. Class I and class II HLA loci were covered by the typing at four-digit resolution. Typing coverage differed by locus: A, B, C, DRB1 and DQB1 were typed in about 629-640 donors, DQA1 in 522, DPA1 in some 600, and DPB1 in around 490. A few DR-DQ haplotypes were treated as single units for association and clustering because of strong linkage in the cohort. Among 350 to 400 genotyped donors of the cohort, an average of around 240,000 unique TCR beta nucleotide sequences were sequenced per donor, around 18% of them non-productive. General findings and caveats noted by the study authors: A group of highly shared sequence variants was considered likely to be a technical artifact of the sequencing pipeline. The 87-base-pair reads could not distinguish some IMGT-functional V segments, including TRBV6-2 and TRBV6-3, so those segments were excluded. A further reported finding was that TCR beta sequences accurately predicted the HLA-A and HLA-B alleles for most subjects in the first cohort. In a later analysis, HLA-associated TCR beta chains were found to be more clonally expanded and to have lower generation probabilities than equally common non-associated chains. Cytomegalovirus status was reported to be diagnosed by the classifier with high specificity and sensitivity in both the original and validation cohorts. A later analysis found that TCR association rates varied across HLA loci, with DRB1 alleles showing the most associated TCRs and HLA-C alleles the fewest. In a later genetic analysis, a missense DCLRE1C variant was associated with V-gene and J-gene trimming of TCR beta chains, and the association was replicated in an independent cohort. An earlier analysis of around 500 of the donors showed that most TCR beta V segments appeared in productive rearrangements either about 90% or about 30% of the time, which broadly matched IMGT annotations. The study listed 164 TCR beta chains as associated with cytomegalovirus. The cohort was sequenced for TCR beta chains only, and without alpha or paired-chain data the features that could be detected were limited. It was suggested by the authors that the approach could potentially be generalized to other disease states and immunological phenotypes. According to a later analysis, parvovirus B19, influenza, CMV and Epstein-Barr virus appeared linked to several top co-occurrence clusters. The only immune exposure information available for the cohort was CMV serostatus. Presence/absence analyses assumed roughly uniform sequencing depth across donors, an assumption that may not hold. Most TCR sequences were seen in very few donors, while some public TCRs were found in many individuals. Because HLA typing was unavailable for some donors at each locus, only the typed subset was used in association tests. A later analysis found that most CMV-associated TCR beta chains appeared HLA-restricted, with HLA associations seemingly driven largely by CMV exposure. Three of the identified cytomegalovirus-associated TCR beta chains were confirmed in vitro to be specific for cytomegalovirus antigens. When HLA alleles, especially DR and DQ, strongly co-occurred, TCR associations were difficult to assign to individual alleles. Correlated functional status among segregating V segments might reflect linkage disequilibrium, but an unknown experimental factor could not be ruled out. At a false discovery rate of 0.05, a later analysis linked around 17,000 TCR beta sequences to specific HLA alleles. Because counts were too low, roughly 18 rarely observed V segments, including chromosome 9 orphons, were left out of the earlier analysis of about 620 of the donors. In a later genetic analysis, fewer N-insertions in productive TCRs were reported among donors in an Asian-associated ancestry cluster than the approximately 710-donor mean.

Reading from cysteine to phenylalanine, the CDR3 counts 17 amino acids. The entry retains the CDR3 DNA only, 51 bases that are in frame from base 1. The germline V gene (reference sequence) specifies SEHNR as CDR1 and FQNEAQ as CDR2. Here V drops 5 bases and J drops 0 bases, and the junction holds 9 bases not matched to any gene. The cohort comprised fewer than 750 healthy bone marrow donors. At the time of sampling, all cohort members were nominally healthy, though unrecorded immune exposures were likely present. The donor tested CMV seropositive, placing the donor among the 289 seropositive members of the cohort. A peripheral blood sample was collected from each donor, and TCR beta sequencing was performed on peripheral blood mononuclear cells. Genomic DNA was extracted from the blood cell samples with the Qiagen DNeasy Blood Extraction Kit. In the case of this clone: What this receptor recognizes is not known. The record has no base qualities; no much larger clone is one base away.

The library relied on the immunoSEQ multiplex PCR assay. For the multiplex PCR, a mixture combining 60 forward primers for TCR Vbeta segments and 13 reverse primers for TCR Jbeta segments was used. A multiplex PCR assay on genomic DNA amplified the CDR3 region of rearranged TCR beta genes. On the Illumina HiSeq System, the amplified TCR beta libraries were sequenced as 87-base-pair reads. The study's own analysis went as follows. Across the roughly 700 repertoires, a later analysis counted 80 million or so unique TCR beta chains, roughly 11 million of which were shared by at least two donors. Raw reads were error-corrected and collapsed into unique sequences by a nearest-neighbor algorithm in which closely related sequences were merged to remove PCR and sequencing errors. CDR3 sequences were aligned to IMGT reference sequences to assign V, D and J gene segments. For a sequence to be retained, at least a six-nucleotide match to both a V gene segment and a J gene segment was required. Rearrangements were classified as productive when the CDR3 lacked stop codons and remained in frame with V and J, and all other rearrangements were classified as non-productive. Following IMGT convention, CDR3 was defined as the stretch from the second conserved V-encoded cysteine to the conserved J-encoded phenylalanine. The earlier analysis of fewer than 700 of the donors excluded sequences that lacked an unambiguous match to a single V gene segment. In an earlier analysis of approximately 500 of the donors, a V segment was called functional when productive rearrangements were above 56.7%, and segregating when the standard deviation between donors exceeded 5%. A statistical classification framework was built to diagnose cytomegalovirus status from the catalog of TCR beta chain sequences. In a later analysis, TCR nucleotide sequences were compared against IMGT/GENE-DB human TR gene sequences so that V and J genes could be assigned. In a later analysis, CDR3 sequences and most-parsimonious VDJ recombination scenarios were assigned using the TCRdist pipeline. In a later analysis, every TCR beta chain was defined by the combination of its CDR3 amino acid sequence and its V-gene family, and reads without a unique V-gene family were dropped. As a way to deal with suspected cross-contamination and a sequencing artifact, a later analysis dropped 450 to 600 nucleotide sequences that were highly shared and had low generation probability. A later analysis calculated a clonal expansion index for each public chain from normalized within-repertoire ranks of inferred template counts. In a later analysis, generation probabilities were computed using a VDJ recombination model fitted to out-of-frame rearrangements, and the results were checked against IGoR. In a later analysis, hypergeometric tests were used to score TCR-TCR, TCR-HLA and TCR-CMV co-occurrence, with a repertoire-size bias correction applied to TCR pairs. To estimate false discovery rates, a later analysis permuted the HLA or CMV assignments 20 times. In a later analysis, co-occurring TCRs were grouped using DBSCAN, with TCRdist sequence similarity added in when clustering inside HLA-allele-positive subsets. Repertoires with fewer than 30,000 or more than 120,000 public chains, plus five repertoires with anomalous nucleotide sharing, were excluded from co-occurrence clustering. TCRdb holds this immuneACCESS table with in-frame rearrangements only. Some clones are missing; in checked studies, unresolved V genes explain under half, and the rest has no known cause. The DNA was the basis for D and trimming; V, J and clone size are from that table. This sample comprises about 160,000 clones, about 85% of them detected only once. About 2% of the sample is taken by the ten largest.

Recombination joined TRBV7-9 with TRBJ1-5; the junction holds 8 bases that match TRBD1. Sequenced input: PBMCs. This clonotype originated in a man aged 18 to 30 in good health and CMV-seropositive. The DNA is TGTGCCAGCAGCCCCGGGACAGGACCCTATAGCAATCAGCCCCAGCATTTT. This gives the protein CASSPGTGPYSNQPQHF. With the rest looked up from the reference TRBV7-9 and TRBJ1-5 genes rather than sequenced, the full variable domain is DTGVSQNPRHKITKRGQNVTFRCDPISEHNRLYWYRQTLGQGPEFLTYFQNEAQLEKSRLLSDRFSAERPKGSFSTLEIQRTEQGDSAMYLCASSPGTGPYSNQPQHFGDGTRLSIL.